This passage covers 25 T cell receptor beta chains from one sample sequenced in a study of vaccination effects on CD4 cells after COVID-19. The antigens of these receptors remain unknown. Sequencing was performed with immunoSEQ multiplex PCR; in TCRdb, only in-frame clones are kept and a portion is missing. Among approximately 45,000 clones, 60% to 85% were seen once, and the ten largest hold 10% to 15%. Following a roughly 9-day culture, CD4+ T cells were purified. The specimen comprised CD4+ T cells from PBMCs cultured without peptide, sampled before COVID-19 vaccination. The source is a human donor who had a prior SARS-CoV-2 infection.

This chain links TRBV11-1 with TRBJ1-6, with 9 bases lining up with TRBD1. The CDR3 has 15 residues. V shed 0 bases and J 8 bases; nucleotides not matched to a gene: 2. Per germline, CDR1 SGHAT and CDR2 FQDESV (reference sequence). In DNA form, the CDR3 reads TGTGCCAGCAGCTTAGCCGGGACAGGGTATTCACCCCTCCACTTT. Encoded protein: CASSLAGTGYSPLHF.

The rearrangement links TRBV5-6 to TRBJ2-6; D gene uncertain. The V end lost 4 bases, the J end lost 0 bases, and 11 bases lay between the germline ends. The CDR3 consists of 16 residues. Germline CDR1 SGHDT, CDR2 YYEEEE. In DNA form, the CDR3 reads TGTGCCAGCAGCGCGATACAGCACTCTGGGGCCAACGTCCTGACTTTC. It encodes CASSAIQHSGANVLTF.

The CDR3 nucleotides read TGCGCCAGCAGCCTGGAGCTAGCGGGAGCCACAGATACGCAGTATTTT. As protein: CASSLELAGATDTQYF. The chain couples TRBV4-3 to TRBJ2-3; 10 bases align to TRBD2. Germline V gives CDR1 LGHNA, CDR2 YSLEER. The CDR3 is 16 residues long. V lost 4 bases to trimming and J lost 2 bases; unmatched junction nucleotides: 6.

The V and J genes are TRBV15 and TRBJ2-5; a possible D gene is TRBD2 (6 bases). Germline-derived CDR1 and CDR2 are LNHNV and YYDKDF (reference sequence). V lost 3 bases and J 0 bases, leaving 8 bases between the germline ends. This CDR3 region has 14 residues. CDR3 amino acids: CATSSRDYQETQYF. The CDR3 DNA sequence: TGTGCCACCAGCAGCCGGGACTACCAAGAGACCCAGTACTTC.

The V call is TRBV7-3, the J call TRBJ2-3; 7 nucleotides align to TRBD1. V lost 6 bases, J lost 2 bases, and 5 bases stayed unmatched. Germline V gives CDR1 SGHTA, CDR2 FQGTGA. The CDR3 runs to 14 residues. CDR3 in amino acids: CASSWDRYTDTQYF. CDR3 sequence (DNA): TGTGCCAGCAGTTGGGACAGATACACAGATACGCAGTATTTT.

The chain employs TRBV19 and TRBJ2-7; TRBD1 agrees at 10 bases. CDR3 length: 15 residues. Per germline, CDR1 LNHDA and CDR2 SQIVND (reference sequence). V trimming: 3 bases; J trimming: 11 bases; junction bases outside the gene matches: 13. The CDR3 bases are TGTGCCAGTAGTATGAGACAGGGGGCACCGGGGGGGAAGTACTTC. Translating gives CASSMRQGAPGGKYF.

V is TRBV3-1 (or the pseudogene TRBV3-2) and J is TRBJ1-6, with D unclear. V was trimmed by 2 bases and J by 7 bases, leaving 9 bases between them. Germline assignment: CDR1 LGHDT and CDR2 YNNKEL (reference sequence). The length of the CDR3 is 14 residues. In DNA, the CDR3 is TGTGCCAGCAGCCAAAGCCAGGTGAATTCACCCCTCCACTTT. Amino acid sequence: CASSQSQVNSPLHF.

This rearrangement joins TRBV10-2 to TRBJ2-3, with TRBD2 identical over 7 bases. The J segment lost 6 bases and the V segment lost 6 bases, leaving 6 bases of the junction unmatched. Germline assignment: CDR1 WSHSY and CDR2 SAAADI. The length of the CDR3 is 13 residues. The CDR3 coding sequence is TGCGCCAGCAGGGCGGGAGTTTACGATACGCAGTATTTT. Residues: CASRAGVYDTQYF.

This clone was picked up a small number of times. The chain employs TRBV11-2 and TRBJ2-1; 11 bases match TRBD2. Germline loops: CDR1 SGHAT, CDR2 FQNNGV. This CDR3 is 15 amino acids long. With V trimmed by 2 bases and J by 8 bases, 5 bases remained unmatched. Written as DNA, the CDR3 is TGTGCCAGCAGCTTAATAGCGGGGGGGCGCCATGAGCAGTTCTTC. This sequence encodes CASSLIAGGRHEQFF.

The J gene is TRBJ1-4, the V gene TRBV4-2; TRBD1 matches 9 bases. The V gene's germline CDR1 is LGHNA and CDR2 YNFKEQ. This CDR3 is built from 17 residues. J was trimmed by 6 bases and V by 0 bases; bases with no gene match: 8. In DNA form, the CDR3 reads TGTGCCAGCAGCCAAGAACTCTTTCGGACAGGGGATGAAAAACTGTTTTTT. It is translated as CASSQELFRTGDEKLFF.

The chain links TRBV6-5 to TRBJ1-2, with 7 bases matching TRBD1. CDR3 length equals 15 residues. Per germline, CDR1 MNHEY and CDR2 SVGAGI. Trimming removed 7 bases from V and 5 bases from J; junction bases left unmatched: 13. The CDR3 coding sequence is TGTGCCAGCACTATAAGGGGGCAGGCCCCTTATGGCTACACCTTC. Translated: CASTIRGQAPYGYTF.

This clone has only a few counts. V gene TRBV3-1 (or the pseudogene TRBV3-2) combines with J gene TRBJ1-2; a weak D match, TRBD1 (6 bases). The CDR3 length is 16 residues. Germline CDR1 LGHDT, CDR2 YNNKEL (reference sequence). V shed 4 bases and J shed 8 bases, with 23 bases lying between them. The CDR3 sequence is CASSLLGGALARGYTF. The CDR3 DNA reads as TGTGCCAGCAGCCTTTTGGGGGGGGCGCTGGCCCGCGGCTACACCTTC.

The V and J genes are TRBV11-2 and TRBJ2-2; the D gene is possibly TRBD2 (6 bases). Germline V gene lookup returns CDR1 SGHAT and CDR2 FQNNGV. V lost 1 base to trimming and J lost 2 bases, with 14 bases between them. The CDR3 consists of 17 residues. This CDR3 is CASSLGYGSFNTGELFF. CDR3 nucleotide sequence: TGTGCCAGCAGCTTAGGTTACGGGAGTTTCAACACCGGGGAGCTGTTTTTT.

The chain has TRBV3-1 (or the pseudogene TRBV3-2) and TRBJ2-2, with 7 nucleotides matching TRBD1. The V gene end was trimmed by 2 bases and the J gene end by 2 bases; junction bases not matched to a gene: 5. Germline V gives CDR1 LGHDT, CDR2 YNNKEL (reference sequence). This CDR3 is 16 amino acids long. The CDR3: CASSQYRTGNTGELFF. CDR3 in DNA: TGTGCCAGCAGCCAATACCGGACAGGAAACACCGGGGAGCTGTTTTTT.

The chain combines TRBV7-6 with TRBJ2-7; D remains unclear. This CDR3 is 15 amino acids long. Trimming shortened V by 1 base and J by 2 bases, and 12 bases separated the two germline ends. Germline CDR1 reads SGHVS; CDR2 reads FNYEAQ. This CDR3 reads CASSLDSRGTYEQYF. The CDR3 DNA sequence: TGTGCCAGCAGCTTAGATTCGCGCGGCACCTACGAGCAGTACTTC. Supplemented by reference TRBV7-6 and TRBJ2-7, the full variable domain reads GAGVSQSPRYKVTKRGQDVALRCDPISGHVSLYWYRQALGQGPEFLTYFNYEAQQDKSGLPNDRFSAERPEGSISTLTIQRTEQRDSAMYRCASSLDSRGTYEQYFGPGTRLTVT.

The gene calls are TRBV27 and TRBJ1-2; the D gene is possibly TRBD1 (5 bases). This CDR3 has 16 residues. Germline V lookup: CDR1 MNHEY, CDR2 SMNVEV (reference sequence). Trimming pared 2 bases from V and 5 bases from J, leaving 18 bases between. CDR3 sequence reads: CASSLLPLGGEYGYTF. The CDR3 coding sequence is TGTGCCAGCAGTTTACTCCCTCTCGGGGGGGAATATGGCTACACCTTC.

The rearrangement links TRBV2 to TRBJ1-2; 10 bases are shared with TRBD1. Losses at the gene ends were 5 bases for V and 4 bases for J; bases not matched to a gene: 7. The CDR3 is 15 residues long. Germline V gene data show CDR1 as SNHLY and CDR2 as FYNNEI. CDR3 DNA: TGTGCCAGCAGTTTGCGACAGGGGGCAGGCTATGGCTACACCTTC. Translated: CASSLRQGAGYGYTF.

CDR3 nucleotides: TGTGCCAGCTCACCAAGGACAGGGTCTTACGAGCAGTACTTC. It yields the protein CASSPRTGSYEQYF. This chain links TRBV18 with TRBJ2-7, with 8 positions matching TRBD1. Germline CDR1 and CDR2: KGHSH and LQKENI. The CDR3 runs to 14 residues. Unmatched junction bases numbered 4, after V lost 2 bases and J lost 4 bases. Full variable domain (outside the CDR3, taken from reference TRBV18 and TRBJ2-7): NAGVMQNPRHLVRRRGQEARLRCSPMKGHSHVYWYRQLPEEGLKFMVYLQKENIIDESGMPKERFSAEFPKEGPSILRIQQVVRGDSAAYFCASSPRTGSYEQYFGPGTRLTVT.

This chain joins TRBV11-3 and TRBJ1-1; D is perhaps TRBD1 (5 bases). V lost 5 bases and J lost 1, with 14 bases in between. CDR3 length: 15 residues. Germline V gene sequence: CDR1 SGHNT, CDR2 YENEEA. CDR3 protein: CASSRGGVRNTEAFF. CDR3 nucleotides: TGTGCCAGCAGCCGCGGGGGGGTTCGGAACACTGAAGCTTTCTTT.

This clone was seen only a few times. V usage is TRBV24-1 and J usage is TRBJ2-1; D possibly corresponds to TRBD1 (5 bases). The CDR3 sequence is 12 residues long. Trimming took off 1 base at V and 12 bases at J, with 9 bases between the two ends. CDR1 KGHDR and CDR2 SFDVKD come from the germline V gene. CDR3 DNA: TGTGCCACCAGTGATTTTGGCCAGGGGCAGTTCTTC. Its translation: CATSDFGQGQFF.

V is TRBV6-5 and J is TRBJ1-2; D is unresolved. Trimming took 8 bases from V and 3 from J, leaving 10 bases between them. This CDR3 has 12 residues. The V gene's germline CDR1 is MNHEY and CDR2 SVGAGI. This chain's CDR3 is CASLEQYYGYTF. The CDR3 DNA sequence: TGTGCCAGCCTTGAGCAGTACTATGGCTACACCTTC.

Here the CDR3 DNA reads TGTGCCAGCAGTCCGTACGGGGCCAACAATGAGCAGTTCTTC. This gives the protein CASSPYGANNEQFF. The chain uses TRBV6-6 and TRBJ2-1; D may correspond to TRBD1 or TRBD2 (5 bases each). V lost 5 bases to trimming and J lost 5 bases, with 13 bases between them. The CDR3 length is 14 residues. CDR1 and CDR2 (germline): MNHNY, SVGAGI (reference sequence).

The V call is TRBV2, the J call TRBJ2-3, with D perhaps TRBD1 (5 bases). This CDR3 is 15 amino acids long. The V and J ends lost 6 bases and 0 bases respectively, with 13 bases between them. CDR1 and CDR2 from the germline V gene are SNHLY and FYNNEI. The DNA of the CDR3 is TGTGCCAGCAGGCTGGACACGATTAGCACAGATACGCAGTATTTT. It translates to CASRLDTISTDTQYF.

This sequence joins TRBV7-3 and TRBJ2-1; maybe TRBD1 (5 bases). The length of the CDR3 is 13 residues. V lost 2 bases, J lost 5 bases, and 7 bases lay in between. Germline loops: CDR1 SGHTA, CDR2 FQGTGA. The CDR3 loop reads CASSLGADNEQFF. Written as DNA, the CDR3 is TGTGCCAGCAGCTTAGGGGCCGACAATGAGCAGTTCTTC.

The chain combines TRBV9 with TRBJ2-3; TRBD2 matches at 9 bases. V lost 4 bases, J lost 0 bases, and 3 bases stayed unmatched. This CDR3 comprises 15 residues. Germline CDR1 SGDLS, CDR2 YYNGEE. The CDR3 coding sequence is TGTGCCAGCAGCATCGGACTAGCGAGCACAGATACGCAGTATTTT. Encoded protein: CASSIGLASTDTQYF.